These 24 T cell receptor beta chains originate from one sample sequenced in a study of cytomegalovirus exposure and HLA in healthy donors. The study ran its PCR with 60 Vbeta and 13 Jbeta primers. TCRdb keeps only in-frame clones here, not all; method: immunoSEQ multiplex PCR. There are 150,000 to 200,000 clones in the sample; about 81% occur only once, and roughly 2% lies in the top ten. Sequencing was carried out using PBMCs. These receptors all come from a woman aged 25 to 39 in good health and CMV-seronegative.

This clone was counted a few times. V is TRBV28 and J is TRBJ2-7, with 11 nucleotides matching TRBD2. The CDR3 runs to 12 residues. V gave up 4 bases and J gave up 12 bases; unmatched junction bases: 5. In germline, CDR1 is MDHEN, CDR2 SYDVKM. For the CDR3, the DNA is TGTGCCAGCAGTTCAATGGGGACTAGCGGGTACTTC. This sequence encodes CASSSMGTSGYF.

This clone was seen only a few times. This CDR3 is CASSSATGGGGETQYF. In nucleotides, the CDR3 is TGTGCCAGCAGCTCAGCGACAGGGGGCGGGGGGGAGACCCAGTACTTC. The J gene is TRBJ2-5, the V gene TRBV7-2; TRBD1 matches at 10 bases. The length of the CDR3 is 16 residues. Germline values: CDR1 SGHTA, CDR2 FQGNSA. V trimming: 4 bases; J trimming: 5 bases; junction bases outside the gene matches: 10. The entire variable domain, with the rest obtained from reference TRBV7-2 and TRBJ2-5, is as follows: GAGVSQSPSNKVTEKGKDVELRCDPISGHTALYWYRQSLGQGLEFLIYFQGNSAPDKSGLPSDRFSAERTGGSVSTLTIQRTQQEDSAVYLCASSSATGGGGETQYFGPGTRLLVL.

This clone appeared a single time. The gene calls are TRBV28 and TRBJ2-1; TRBD2 is a possible D gene (6 bases). The CDR3 totals 15 residues. Germline-derived CDR1 and CDR2 are MDHEN and SYDVKM. V was shortened by 5 bases and J by 0 bases, with 11 bases between the two germline ends. CDR3 protein: CASSGLATSYNEQFF. CDR3 DNA: TGTGCCAGCAGTGGGCTAGCGACCTCCTACAATGAGCAGTTCTTC.

This clone was seen a few times. V and J are TRBV7-2 and TRBJ1-6, with D perhaps TRBD1 (5 bases). This CDR3 is built from 14 residues. The V end lost 1 base, the J end lost 9 bases, and 10 bases lay between the germline ends. Germline CDR1 and CDR2: SGHTA and FQGNSA. The CDR3 DNA sequence: TGTGCCAGCAGCTTAGGGCAGGGTGGTTCACCCCTCCACTTT. Translation gives CASSLGQGGSPLHF. The whole variable domain, remainder taken from reference TRBV7-2 and TRBJ1-6, is GAGVSQSPSNKVTEKGKDVELRCDPISGHTALYWYRQSLGQGLEFLIYFQGNSAPDKSGLPSDRFSAERTGGSVSTLTIQRTQQEDSAVYLCASSLGQGGSPLHFGNGTRLTVT.

The rearrangement joins TRBV27 to TRBJ2-3, with TRBD1 matching over 12 bases. This CDR3 contains 14 residues. Looked up from germline, CDR1 is MNHEY and CDR2 is SMNVEV (reference sequence). V dropped 5 bases and J dropped 8; count of bases not matched to a gene: 5. CDR3 bases: TGTGCCAGCAGTCCGGGACAGGGGGCAGTTACGCAGTATTTT. This encodes CASSPGQGAVTQYF.

The rearrangement joins TRBV7-2 to TRBJ2-3, with D possibly TRBD2 on 7 matching bases. CDR1 is SGHTA and CDR2 is FQGNSA in the germline V gene. CDR3 length equals 14 residues. V was pared by 6 bases and J by 7 bases, with 17 bases between. CDR3: CASREGGLRHTQYF. The DNA for the CDR3 is TGTGCCAGCAGGGAGGGGGGGCTTCGCCATACGCAGTATTTT. Full variable domain (rest looked up from reference TRBV7-2 and TRBJ2-3): GAGVSQSPSNKVTEKGKDVELRCDPISGHTALYWYRQSLGQGLEFLIYFQGNSAPDKSGLPSDRFSAERTGGSVSTLTIQRTQQEDSAVYLCASREGGLRHTQYFGPGTRLTVL.

This rearrangement joins TRBV28 to TRBJ2-7; 10 bases map to TRBD2. The ends lost 6 bases at V and 7 bases at J; junction bases unmatched: 9. This CDR3 contains 14 residues. Germline lookup yields CDR1 MDHEN and CDR2 SYDVKM. Here the CDR3 reads CASRPSGGAGEQYF. The CDR3 DNA reads as TGTGCCAGCAGGCCGAGCGGGGGGGCCGGGGAGCAGTACTTC.

V gene TRBV28 combines with J gene TRBJ2-1; 7 bases line up with TRBD2. Trimming took 3 bases from V and 5 from J; bases not matched to a gene: 4. The CDR3 loop spans 14 amino acids. The germline V gene has CDR1 MDHEN and CDR2 SYDVKM. The CDR3 DNA reads TGTGCCAGCAGTTTCCTGCTAGCGGACAATGAGCAGTTCTTC. Its translation is CASSFLLADNEQFF.

This clone was detected a few times. The V call is TRBV7-7, the J call TRBJ1-5; TRBD1 might be the D (5 bases). CDR3 size: 13 residues. CDR1 is SSHAT and CDR2 is FNYEAQ in the germline V gene (reference sequence). The CDR3 reads CADNRFSNQPQHF. In DNA, the CDR3 is TGTGCGGATAACAGGTTTAGCAATCAGCCCCAGCATTTT. Drawing the rest from reference TRBV7-7 and TRBJ1-5, the complete variable domain is GAGVSQSPRYKVTKRGQDVTLRCDPISSHATLYWYQQALGQGPEFLTYFNYEAQPDKSGLPSDRFSAERPEGSISTLTIQRTEQRDSAMYRCADNRFSNQPQHFGDGTRLSIL.

The chain employs TRBV27 and TRBJ2-7; 7 positions agree with TRBD1. CDR3 length: 14 residues. Unmatched junction bases numbered 5, after V lost 4 bases and J lost 2 bases. The germline gives CDR1 MNHEY, CDR2 SMNVEV (reference sequence). In DNA form, the CDR3 reads TGTGCCAGCAGTTCAGGGACAGTAGCCTACGAGCAGTACTTC. Its protein product is CASSSGTVAYEQYF.

The chain carries TRBV9 and TRBJ2-2, with TRBD2 as a possible D gene (5 bases). This CDR3 is built from 13 residues. Germline-derived CDR1 and CDR2 are SGDLS and YYNGEE. Trimming stripped 3 bases from V and 7 bases from J, with 10 bases between. The CDR3 nucleotides read TGTGCCAGCAGCGGCGGGTGGGTCGGGGAGCTGTTTTTT. Translating gives CASSGGWVGELFF.

The CDR3 spells CASSETSGSVETQYF. CDR3 coding DNA: TGTGCCAGCAGTGAAACTAGCGGGAGTGTAGAGACCCAGTACTTC. The genes are TRBV2 and TRBJ2-5; TRBD2 matches at 11 bases. The J segment lost 4 bases and the V segment lost 2 bases, leaving 3 bases of the junction unmatched. This CDR3 is 15 amino acids long. Germline loops: CDR1 SNHLY, CDR2 FYNNEI. Looking up the rest from reference TRBV2 and TRBJ2-5 gives the full variable domain: EPEVTQTPSHQVTQMGQEVILRCVPISNHLYFYWYRQILGQKVEFLVSFYNNEISEKSEIFDDQFSVERPDGSNFTLKIRSTKLEDSAMYFCASSETSGSVETQYFGPGTRLLVL.

The chain joins TRBV7-2 to TRBJ2-2, with TRBD1 matching over 7 bases. V lost 1 base and J lost 3; bases outside the gene matches: 8. Germline loops: CDR1 SGHTA, CDR2 FQGNSA. The CDR3 has 17 amino acids. The DNA of the CDR3 is TGTGCCAGCAGCTTAGTGGTAGGGGGCGACTACACCGGGGAGCTGTTTTTT. It encodes CASSLVVGGDYTGELFF.

This clone came up a few times. The chain joins TRBV28 to TRBJ2-2, with D perhaps TRBD1 (6 bases). The CDR3 is 16 amino acids. CDR1 is MDHEN, CDR2 SYDVKM, per germline. The V and J ends lost 5 bases and 0 bases respectively, with 13 bases between them. The CDR3 region has the DNA TGTGCCAGCAGTCCCGGACAGATCGCGAACACCGGGGAGCTGTTTTTT. Its protein product is CASSPGQIANTGELFF.

Concerning this clone: A junction end diverges from the germline sequence, so it may reflect a read error. The V call is TRBV6-5, the J call TRBJ1-2; TRBD1 agrees at 9 bases. Germline V gene lookup returns CDR1 MNHEY and CDR2 SVGAGI. CDR3 length: 15 residues. In DNA, the CDR3 is TGTGCCAGCAGGCTACAGGGGGCCGAGTGGGATGGCTGCACCTTC. This codes for CASRLQGAEWDGCTF.

This chain connects TRBV15 to TRBJ1-5; TRBD1 agrees at 7 bases. The CDR3 is 18 amino acids. Germline CDR1 is LNHNV and CDR2 is YYDKDF (reference sequence). Trimming cost V 1 base and J 4 bases; bases outside gene matches: 13. Here the CDR3 DNA reads TGTGCCACCAGCAGAGTTAGACAGGGAGAAGGGGGGAATCAGCCCCAGCATTTT. Translating gives CATSRVRQGEGGNQPQHF.

The chain joins TRBV19 to TRBJ1-2, with D uncertain. The CDR3 is made up of 14 amino acids. CDR1 LNHDA and CDR2 SQIVND come from the germline V gene (reference sequence). The V and J ends lost 1 base and 4 bases respectively, with 10 bases between them. The CDR3 coding sequence is TGTGCCAGTAGTATAGCCCCGGGTCTCTATGGCTACACCTTC. Translation gives CASSIAPGLYGYTF. Variable domain in full (rest from reference TRBV19 and TRBJ1-2): DGGITQSPKYLFRKEGQNVTLSCEQNLNHDAMYWYRQDPGQGLRLIYYSQIVNDFQKGDIAEGYSVSREKKESFPLTVTSAQKNPTAFYLCASSIAPGLYGYTFGSGTRLTVV.

The chain has TRBV2 and TRBJ1-3, with D unresolved. The CDR3 is made up of 15 amino acids. Trimming stripped 6 bases from V and 0 bases from J, with 12 bases between. Germline-derived CDR1 and CDR2 are SNHLY and FYNNEI. Here the CDR3 reads CASREGDLSGNTIYF. CDR3 nucleotide sequence: TGTGCCAGCAGGGAGGGAGACCTCTCTGGAAACACCATATATTTT.

On this clone itself: One junction end does not reproduce the germline sequence, and a read error may be involved. This chain connects TRBV18 to TRBJ1-2; 9 bases line up with TRBD1. CDR3 length: 14 amino acids. The germline V gene has CDR1 KGHSH and CDR2 LQKENI. The CDR3 sequence: CASSLRQGEDGYAF. CDR3 DNA: TGTGCCAGCTCACTTCGACAGGGGGAAGATGGCTACGCCTTC. Based on the CDR3 plus reference TRBV18 and TRBJ1-2, the full variable domain is NAGVMQNPRHLVRRRGQEARLRCSPMKGHSHVYWYRQLPEEGLKFMVYLQKENIIDESGMPKERFSAEFPKEGPSILRIQQVVRGDSAAYFCASSLRQGEDGYAFGSGTRLTVV.

The chain has TRBV11-2 and TRBJ2-5, with D perhaps TRBD1 (6 bases). The germline V and J ends were trimmed by 4 bases and 3 bases, with 27 bases remaining between them. Germline-derived CDR1 and CDR2 are SGHAT and FQNNGV. The CDR3 spans 19 residues. CDR3: CASSSHRVPLHPTKETQYF. CDR3 coding DNA: TGTGCCAGCAGCTCCCACAGGGTTCCCCTGCATCCGACGAAAGAGACCCAGTACTTC.

The rearrangement links TRBV2 to TRBJ1-6, with TRBD1 identical over 8 bases. This CDR3 is 15 amino acids long. V shed 6 bases and J 9 bases; nucleotides not matched to a gene: 10. Germline V gives CDR1 SNHLY, CDR2 FYNNEI. CDR3 region: CASRTQAGGFSPLHF. The CDR3 DNA sequence: TGTGCCAGCAGAACCCAAGCAGGGGGCTTTTCACCCCTCCACTTT. Filled out from reference TRBV2 and TRBJ1-6, the complete variable domain reads EPEVTQTPSHQVTQMGQEVILRCVPISNHLYFYWYRQILGQKVEFLVSFYNNEISEKSEIFDDQFSVERPDGSNFTLKIRSTKLEDSAMYFCASRTQAGGFSPLHFGNGTRLTVT.

The rearrangement joins TRBV7-2 to TRBJ2-3, with 8 bases lining up with TRBD2. Germline-derived CDR1 and CDR2 are SGHTA and FQGNSA. The J segment lost 14 bases and the V segment lost 5 bases, leaving 15 bases of the junction unmatched. CDR3 length: 14 residues. For the CDR3, the DNA is TGTGCCAGCAGCCCGATGACTAGCGTCCGTACCCGGTATTTT. Its protein product is CASSPMTSVRTRYF.

The count of this clone is one. The rearrangement joins TRBV7-9 to TRBJ1-4; TRBD1 matches at 8 bases. The V gene's germline CDR1 is SEHNR and CDR2 FQNEAQ (reference sequence). The CDR3 is 18 residues long. V lost 1 base, J lost 0 bases, and 7 bases stayed unmatched. The CDR3 DNA sequence: TGTGCCAGCAGCTTAGTAAATTTGGGACAGGCAACTAATGAAAAACTGTTTTTT. It codes for CASSLVNLGQATNEKLFF. Full variable domain (missing parts from reference TRBV7-9 and TRBJ1-4): DTGVSQNPRHKITKRGQNVTFRCDPISEHNRLYWYRQTLGQGPEFLTYFQNEAQLEKSRLLSDRFSAERPKGSFSTLEIQRTEQGDSAMYLCASSLVNLGQATNEKLFFGSGTQLSVL.

This sequence joins TRBV2 and TRBJ1-1; D might be TRBD1 (6 bases). The CDR3 length is 12 residues. The V gene lost 6 bases and the J gene lost 4 bases, with 9 bases spanning the gap. Germline V lookup: CDR1 SNHLY, CDR2 FYNNEI. CDR3 protein: CASRQGPTEAFF. The CDR3 nucleotides read TGTGCCAGCAGACAGGGCCCCACTGAAGCTTTCTTT. The whole variable domain, filled in from reference TRBV2 and TRBJ1-1, reads EPEVTQTPSHQVTQMGQEVILRCVPISNHLYFYWYRQILGQKVEFLVSFYNNEISEKSEIFDDQFSVERPDGSNFTLKIRSTKLEDSAMYFCASRQGPTEAFFGQGTRLTVV.